There are many counts of the clone carrying this T cell receptor beta chain. Its antigen is unknown. This CDR3 has 9 amino acids. V lost 8 bases and J 3 bases, leaving 2 bases between the germline ends. The sample comes from a study of identical twins. Study results and caveats: Researchers reported weaker excess twin sharing in beta out-of-frame sequences.

Template switching added a universal primer binding site, and final cDNA carried unique molecular identifiers. Using its own MiXCR run on the 5' RACE reads, TCRdb lists one record per CDR3 protein. The sample holds about 700,000 distinct CDR3 sequences, roughly 8% seen once. These records were also assigned to another study, of yellow fever vaccine responses in identical twins.

The source material was PBMCs. The chain carries TRBV12-3 or TRBV12-4 and TRBJ2-7, with D hard to call. The TCR sequence derives from a woman aged 18-29 years in good health. CDR3 in amino acids: CASHYEQYF. Here the CDR3 DNA reads TGTGCCAGCCACTACGAGCAGTACTTC.